What follows are 16 T cell receptor beta chains derived from one specimen sequenced in a study of tumor-infiltrating lymphocytes in oesophageal squamous cell carcinoma. Via MiXCR, TCRdb re-called the PCR reads, giving one row per CDR3 protein. The sample contains some 10,000 distinct CDR3 sequences, roughly 50% of which appear only once. The sequenced material came from esophageal tumor tissue. These receptors originate from a male donor with esophageal squamous cell carcinoma.

CDR3 amino acids: CASRKAGVVTGELFF. CDR3 sequence (DNA): TGTGCCAGCAGAAAAGCAGGGGTCGTTACCGGGGAGCTGTTTTTT. This chain uses TRBV12-3 or TRBV12-4 with TRBJ2-2, with D perhaps matching TRBD1 (6 bases). Trimming took off 6 bases at V and 5 bases at J, with 16 bases between the two ends. The CDR3 extends over 15 amino acids.

The genes are TRBV6-9 and TRBJ2-1; D remains unclear. The J call could be wrong; TRBJ2-7 is a better fit for the DNA end. This CDR3 is built from 15 residues. Germline CDR1 reads MNHGY; CDR2 reads SVAAGI. In DNA form, the CDR3 reads TGTGCCAGCAGTTACCGGGCAGCCTCGCCCGACGAGCAGTACTTC. Translated: CASSYRAASPDEQYF.

This clonotype is labeled as large. The chain combines TRBV7-3 with TRBJ2-3; D is ambiguous. The length of the CDR3 is 14 residues. V shed 3 bases and J shed 2 bases, with 9 bases lying between them. CDR1 and CDR2 (germline): SGHTA, FQGTGA. In DNA, the CDR3 is TGTGCCAGCAGCTTGAATGGCCTCACAGATACGCAGTATTTT. The encoded protein is CASSLNGLTDTQYF. Using reference TRBV7-3 and TRBJ2-3 for the parts outside the CDR3, the full variable domain is GAGVSQTPSNKVTEKGKYVELRCDPISGHTALYWYRQSLGQGPEFLIYFQGTGAADDSGLPNDRFFAVRPEGSVSTLKIQRTERGDSAVYLCASSLNGLTDTQYFGPGTRLTVL.

This clonotype is deemed medium-sized. This chain links TRBV6-1 with TRBJ1-5; the D gene is possibly TRBD1 (5 bases). Germline V CDR1 and CDR2: MNHNS, SASEGT. The ends were cut back, 2 bases at V and 2 bases at J, with 10 bases in the middle. The CDR3 totals 15 residues. This CDR3 is CASSELGDRNQPQHF. The CDR3 DNA reads as TGTGCCAGCAGTGAACTGGGGGATCGCAATCAGCCCCAGCATTTT.

A note on this clonotype: This CDR3 fails to terminate in the conserved phenylalanine or tryptophan, so it likely reflects a read error. The DNA is omitted, as the CDR3 cannot be located on it reliably, and the CDR3 follows TCRdb's listing. The chain has TRBV7-3 and TRBJ2-3; the table's TRBD2 call for D was not verified on the DNA. CDR1 and CDR2 (germline): SGHTA, FQGTGA. Counting both end residues, the CDR3 totals 17 amino acids. Here the CDR3 reads CASSLDRSVAAEQFFGP.

This clonotype was observed at least ten times. The V gene is TRBV7-9, the J gene TRBJ2-1; D is undetermined. V lost 5 bases to trimming and J lost 2 bases, with 16 bases between them. Germline-derived CDR1 and CDR2 are SEHNR and FQNEAQ (reference sequence). This CDR3 has 16 amino acids. The DNA for the CDR3 is TGTGCCAGCAGCCGCCTAGGGCAGCTGACCTACAATGAGCAGTTCTTC. It translates to CASSRLGQLTYNEQFF.

This clonotype was observed a single time. The V call is TRBV7-2, the J call TRBJ2-3; possible D gene TRBD2, 5 bases. Germline CDR1 reads SGHTA; CDR2 reads FQGNSA. CDR3 length equals 13 residues. V lost 5 bases and J 7 bases, leaving 13 bases between the germline ends. For the CDR3, the DNA is TGTGCCAGCAGCAACGACTACAAAAATACGCAGTATTTT. Residues: CASSNDYKNTQYF.

The rearrangement links TRBV12-3 or TRBV12-4 to TRBJ2-2; D is possibly TRBD1 (5 bases). Trimming took off 2 bases at V and 1 base at J, with 17 bases between the two ends. CDR3 length equals 18 residues. This CDR3 reads CASSLKAWSGMNTGELFF. The DNA of the CDR3 is TGTGCCAGCAGTTTAAAGGCTTGGTCAGGGATGAACACCGGGGAGCTGTTTTTT.

This clonotype was seen at least ten times. The rearrangement uses TRBV5-1 and TRBJ2-1, with D perhaps matching TRBD2 (6 bases). V was clipped by 4 bases and J by 2 bases, with 13 bases between them. Germline CDR1 reads SGHRS; CDR2 reads YFSETQ. The CDR3 runs to 15 residues. The CDR3, as DNA: TGCGCCAGCAGCCAGATTAGCGGAACCTACAATGAGCAGTTCTTC. Translated: CASSQISGTYNEQFF.

The chain has TRBV11-2 and TRBJ1-1; a weak D match, TRBD1 (5 bases). Trimming removed 2 bases from V and 4 bases from J, with 20 bases in between. The CDR3 is 17 amino acids. CDR1 SGHAT and CDR2 FQNNGV come from the germline V gene. The CDR3 nucleotides are TGTGCCAGCAGCTTAATCGGGGCGGGATACATGAGCACTGAAGCTTTCTTT. Encoded protein: CASSLIGAGYMSTEAFF.

This clonotype is categorized as large (0.1 to 1%). For the CDR3, the DNA is TGTGCCAGCAGCCACGGACAGGGTGGGGGAGATACGCAGTATTTT. As protein: CASSHGQGGGDTQYF. The chain uses TRBV7-2 and TRBJ2-3, with TRBD1 matching over 8 bases. V shed 5 bases, J shed 5 bases, and the junction held 9 bases outside the gene matches. Germline V gives CDR1 SGHTA, CDR2 FQGNSA. CDR3 size: 15 residues.

The J gene is TRBJ2-6, the V gene TRBV7-6; D uncertain. Trimming took off 5 bases at V and 0 bases at J, with 8 bases between the two ends. Germline V gene lookup returns CDR1 SGHVS and CDR2 FNYEAQ. This CDR3 region has 15 residues. The chain's CDR3 is CASSTVFSGANVLTF. CDR3 coding DNA: TGTGCCAGCAGCACAGTGTTCTCTGGGGCCAACGTCCTGACTTTC.

About this clonotype: Since no conserved phenylalanine or tryptophan closes the CDR3, a read error is the likely cause. The limits of the CDR3 on the DNA are not certain, so only TCRdb's listed CDR3 is given. The gene calls are TRBV12-3 or TRBV12-4 and TRBJ2-7; the table's D call TRBD2 went unverified against the DNA. The CDR3 region is 17 residues in length, termini included. The CDR3 protein is CASSFEGGRYNEQFFGS.

This clonotype has just a few counts. The chain links TRBV7-2 to TRBJ2-7; 10 nucleotides line up with TRBD2. Matching the DNA end better, TRBJ2-1 makes the J call doubtful. There are 15 residues in the CDR3. From germline, CDR1 is SGHTA and CDR2 FQGNSA. CDR3 DNA: TGTGCCAGCAGCTATAAGCGGGGGGGCTGGAATGAGCAGTTCTTC. Translating it yields CASSYKRGGWNEQFF.

This clonotype rates as medium-sized. This chain connects TRBV11-2 to TRBJ2-3, with D hard to call. Germline V gene sequence: CDR1 SGHAT, CDR2 FQNNGV. This CDR3 is 14 amino acids long. V lost 1 base, J lost 2 bases, and 7 bases lay in between. The CDR3 region is CASSLVSSTDTQYF. CDR3 sequence (DNA): TGTGCCAGCAGCTTAGTGTCGTCCACAGATACGCAGTATTTT.

This clonotype showed up just once. The V call is TRBV7-2, the J call TRBJ2-7; D not certain. CDR3 length: 15 amino acids. V was clipped by 1 base and J by 7 bases, with 17 bases between them. Germline-derived CDR1 and CDR2 are SGHTA and FQGNSA. This CDR3 reads CASSLDLSSYNEQYF. CDR3 in DNA: TGTGCCAGCAGCTTAGATCTTAGCTCCTACAATGAGCAGTACTTC.